This T cell receptor (beta chain) was found in a study of blood T cell repertoires in COVID-19. The CDR3 consists of 16 residues. Germline V gene lookup returns CDR1 SGHNT and CDR2 YYREEE (reference sequence). V lost 3 bases and J lost 6, with 19 bases in between. Clinical history reported by participants formed the basis on which cohorts were assigned. The method was immunoSEQ multiplex PCR; TCRdb's version includes in-frame clones alone and lacks a portion of them. The table lists hundreds of thousands of clones, 82% of them singletons. Material for sequencing was PBMCs or T cells enriched from blood (not recorded which). The chain couples TRBV5-4 to TRBJ2-1; weak D call: TRBD1 (5 bases). The receptor's source is a man aged 40-50 years who had been exposed to COVID-19. The CDR3: CASSWGQTDTGNEQFF. The CDR3 nucleotides read TGTGCCAGCAGCTGGGGCCAAACGGACACCGGCAATGAGCAGTTCTTC. Full variable domain (outside the CDR3, taken from reference TRBV5-4 and TRBJ2-1): ETGVTQSPTHLIKTRGQQVTLRCSSQSGHNTVSWYQQALGQGPQFIFQYYREEENGRGNFPPRFSGLQFPNYSSELNVNALELDDSALYLCASSWGQTDTGNEQFFGPGTRLTVL.